This is a list of T cell receptor beta chains from one sample in a study of cytomegalovirus exposure and HLA in healthy donors. The repertoire was sequenced with immunoSEQ multiplex PCR; TCRdb's copy has only in-frame clones and lacks some. The data hold about 200,000 clones, with around 86% observed a single time. Sequencing input: PBMCs. All receptors derive from a woman between 40 and 50 years old in good health and CMV-seronegative. Both conserved end residues are trimmed from each CDR3.

TRBV9 ASSGEASSYEQY
TRBV7-7 ASSLGLASNEQF
TRBV9 ASSPRLYTEAF
TRBV18 ASSLPGTYYGYT
TRBV27 ASTMGTLGESSSNEQF
TRBV28 ASSLLNTGELF
TRBV5-1 ASSLGPTGLNTGELF
TRBV6-1 ASSDGQGAYEQY
TRBV2 ASSERRAEKLF
TRBV10-3 AISESGTGGPRGQPQH
TRBV19 ASSLGRQVNEKLF
TRBV7-3 ASSWGDSYNEQF
TRBV6-1 ASSSSGRAGF
TRBV6-4 ASGTMGQTAEGYT
TRBV9 ASSRSLRDEQF
TRBV10-3 ATTLALSSYEQY
TRBV6-1 ASSKSGRGLAY
TRBV4-1 ASSPRLAGSSIYNEQF
TRBV7-2 ASSLAAGGNQPQH
TRBV10-3 ATRDTDTQY
TRBV7-6 ASSNKLGHSREETQY
TRBV18 ASSPPIQGNTEAF
TRBV4-1 ASSRQEGQGGYEQY
TRBV6-1 ASSEVLGQVAGETQY
TRBV5-1 ASSSGTGPTGELF
TRBV28 ASSPTGVETQY
TRBV27 ASSLAAGGSYGYT
TRBV5-1 ASRPPDRTDYGYT
TRBV7-2 ASSLGTRLAGAYEQY
TRBV7-2 ASSHIIWAGNTEAF
TRBV2 ASSEAGASYEQY
TRBV6-1 ASIRAQAETQY
TRBV7-2 ASSLIGSEKLF
TRBV2 ASRRTGPTGELF
TRBV19 ASSQQGPKEAF
TRBV5-1 ASSETGKVPRNEQF
TRBV2 ASSVSGLGGGIYSNQPQH